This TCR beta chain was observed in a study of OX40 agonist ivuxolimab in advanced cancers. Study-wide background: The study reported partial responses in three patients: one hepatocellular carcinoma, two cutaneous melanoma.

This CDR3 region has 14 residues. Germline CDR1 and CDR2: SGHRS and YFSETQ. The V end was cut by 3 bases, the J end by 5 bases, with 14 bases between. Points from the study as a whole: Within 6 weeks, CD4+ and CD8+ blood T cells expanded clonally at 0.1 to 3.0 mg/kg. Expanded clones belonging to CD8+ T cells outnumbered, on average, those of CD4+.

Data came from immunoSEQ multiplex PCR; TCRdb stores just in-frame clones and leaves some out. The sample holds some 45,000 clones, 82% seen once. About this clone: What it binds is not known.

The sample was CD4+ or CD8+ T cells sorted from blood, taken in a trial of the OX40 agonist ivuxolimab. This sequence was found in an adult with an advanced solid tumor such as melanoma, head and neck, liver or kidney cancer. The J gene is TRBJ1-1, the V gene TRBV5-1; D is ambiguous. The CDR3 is CASSSGEGVTEAFF. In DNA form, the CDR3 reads TGCGCCAGCAGCTCCGGGGAGGGAGTTACTGAAGCTTTCTTT.